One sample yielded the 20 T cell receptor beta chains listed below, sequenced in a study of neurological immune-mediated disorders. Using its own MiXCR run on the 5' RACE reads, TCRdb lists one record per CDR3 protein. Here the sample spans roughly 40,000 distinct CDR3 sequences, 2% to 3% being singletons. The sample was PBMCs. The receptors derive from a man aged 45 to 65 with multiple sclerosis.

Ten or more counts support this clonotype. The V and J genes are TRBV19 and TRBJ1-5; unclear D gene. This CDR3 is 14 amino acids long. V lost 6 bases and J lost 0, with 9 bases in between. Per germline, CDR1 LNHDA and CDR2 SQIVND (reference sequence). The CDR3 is CASRVTGSNQPQHF. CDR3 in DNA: TGTGCCAGTAGAGTAACCGGTAGCAATCAGCCCCAGCATTTT.

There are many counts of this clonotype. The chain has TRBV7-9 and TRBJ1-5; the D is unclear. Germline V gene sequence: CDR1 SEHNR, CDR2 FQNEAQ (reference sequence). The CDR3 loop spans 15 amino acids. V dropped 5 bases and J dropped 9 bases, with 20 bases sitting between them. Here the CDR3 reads CASSVDSSGIRPQHF. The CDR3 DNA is TGTGCCAGCAGCGTTGACTCATCCGGCATTCGGCCCCAGCATTTT.

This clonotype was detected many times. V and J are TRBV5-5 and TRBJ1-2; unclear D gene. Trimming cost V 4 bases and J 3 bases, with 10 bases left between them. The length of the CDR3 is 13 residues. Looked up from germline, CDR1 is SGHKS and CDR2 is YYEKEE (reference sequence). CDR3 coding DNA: TGTGCCAGCAGCACGATATGGGACTATGGCTACACCTTC. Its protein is CASSTIWDYGYTF. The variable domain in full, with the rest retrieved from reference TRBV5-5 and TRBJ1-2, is DAGVTQSPTHLIKTRGQQVTLRCSPISGHKSVSWYQQVLGQGPQFIFQYYEKEERGRGNFPDRFSARQFPNYSSELNVNALLLGDSALYLCASSTIWDYGYTFGSGTRLTVV.

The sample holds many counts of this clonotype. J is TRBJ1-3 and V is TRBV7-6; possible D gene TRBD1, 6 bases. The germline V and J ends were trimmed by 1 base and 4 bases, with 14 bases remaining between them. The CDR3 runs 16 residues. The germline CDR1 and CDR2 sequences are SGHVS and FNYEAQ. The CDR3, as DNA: TGTGCCAGCAGCTTAGGGGGGCGGTCGGCGGGAAACACCATATATTTT. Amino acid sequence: CASSLGGRSAGNTIYF.

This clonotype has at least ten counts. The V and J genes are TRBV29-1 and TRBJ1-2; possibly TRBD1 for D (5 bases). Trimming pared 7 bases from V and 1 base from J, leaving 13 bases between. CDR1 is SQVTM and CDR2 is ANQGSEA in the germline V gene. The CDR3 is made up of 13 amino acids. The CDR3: CSAYVTDNYGYTF. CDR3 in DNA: TGCAGCGCCTACGTGACAGATAACTATGGCTACACCTTC.

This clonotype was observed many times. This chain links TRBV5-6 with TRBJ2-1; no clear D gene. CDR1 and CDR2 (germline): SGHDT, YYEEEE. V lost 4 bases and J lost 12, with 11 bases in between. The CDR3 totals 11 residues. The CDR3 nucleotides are TGTGCCAGCAGCCTAGATCAAGGGCAGTTCTTC. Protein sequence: CASSLDQGQFF.

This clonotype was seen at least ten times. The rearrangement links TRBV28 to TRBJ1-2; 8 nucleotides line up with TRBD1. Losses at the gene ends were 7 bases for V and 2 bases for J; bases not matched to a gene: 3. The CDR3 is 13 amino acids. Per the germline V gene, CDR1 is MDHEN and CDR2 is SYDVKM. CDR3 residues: CASTRTGNYGYTF. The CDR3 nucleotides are TGTGCCAGCACTCGGACAGGGAACTATGGCTACACCTTC.

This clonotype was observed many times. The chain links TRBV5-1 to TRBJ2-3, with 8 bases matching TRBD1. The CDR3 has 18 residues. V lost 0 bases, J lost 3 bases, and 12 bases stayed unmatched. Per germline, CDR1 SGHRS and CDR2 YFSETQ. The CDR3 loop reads CASSLEGRDRGSTDTQYF. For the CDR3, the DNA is TGCGCCAGCAGCTTGGAGGGGCGAGACAGGGGTTCGACAGATACGCAGTATTTT.

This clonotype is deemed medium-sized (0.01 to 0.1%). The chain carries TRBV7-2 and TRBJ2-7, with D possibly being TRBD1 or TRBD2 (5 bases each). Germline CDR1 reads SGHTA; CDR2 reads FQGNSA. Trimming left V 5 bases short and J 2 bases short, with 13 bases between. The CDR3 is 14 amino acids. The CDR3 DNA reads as TGTGCCAGCAGCACCCCCGGGGACCCCTACGAGCAGTACTTC. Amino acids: CASSTPGDPYEQYF. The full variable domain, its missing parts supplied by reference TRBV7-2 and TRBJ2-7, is GAGVSQSPSNKVTEKGKDVELRCDPISGHTALYWYRQSLGQGLEFLIYFQGNSAPDKSGLPSDRFSAERTGGSVSTLTIQRTQQEDSAVYLCASSTPGDPYEQYFGPGTRLTVT.

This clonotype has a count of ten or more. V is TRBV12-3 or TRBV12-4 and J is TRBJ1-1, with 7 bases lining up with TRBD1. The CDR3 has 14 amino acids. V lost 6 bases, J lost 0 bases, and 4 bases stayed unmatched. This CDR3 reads CASRLGQLNTEAFF. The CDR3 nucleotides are TGTGCCAGCAGGCTGGGACAGTTGAACACTGAAGCTTTCTTT.

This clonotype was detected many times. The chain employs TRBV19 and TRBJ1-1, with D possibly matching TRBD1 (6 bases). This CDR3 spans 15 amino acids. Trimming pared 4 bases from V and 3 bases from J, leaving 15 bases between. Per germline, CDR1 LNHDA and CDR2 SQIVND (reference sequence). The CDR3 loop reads CASSSQRGIDTEAFF. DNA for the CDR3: TGTGCCAGTAGTAGCCAAAGGGGGATCGACACTGAAGCTTTCTTT.

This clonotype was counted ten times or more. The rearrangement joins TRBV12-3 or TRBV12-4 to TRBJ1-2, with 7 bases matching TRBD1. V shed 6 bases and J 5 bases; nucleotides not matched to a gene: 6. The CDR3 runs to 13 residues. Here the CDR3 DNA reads TGTGCCAGCAGCCCGACAGGGCAGTATGGCTACACCTTC. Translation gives CASSPTGQYGYTF.

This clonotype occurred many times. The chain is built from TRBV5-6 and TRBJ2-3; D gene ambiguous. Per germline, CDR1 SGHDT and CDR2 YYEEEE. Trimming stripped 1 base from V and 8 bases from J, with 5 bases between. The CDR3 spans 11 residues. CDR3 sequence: CASSLRFTQYF. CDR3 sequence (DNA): TGTGCCAGCAGCTTGAGGTTTACGCAGTATTTT.

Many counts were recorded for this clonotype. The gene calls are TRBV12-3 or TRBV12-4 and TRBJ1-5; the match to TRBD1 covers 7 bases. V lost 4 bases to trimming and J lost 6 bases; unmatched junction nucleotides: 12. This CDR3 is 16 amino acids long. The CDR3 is CASSWGTVGQGQPQHF. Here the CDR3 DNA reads TGTGCCAGCAGTTGGGGGACAGTCGGCCAGGGTCAGCCCCAGCATTTT.

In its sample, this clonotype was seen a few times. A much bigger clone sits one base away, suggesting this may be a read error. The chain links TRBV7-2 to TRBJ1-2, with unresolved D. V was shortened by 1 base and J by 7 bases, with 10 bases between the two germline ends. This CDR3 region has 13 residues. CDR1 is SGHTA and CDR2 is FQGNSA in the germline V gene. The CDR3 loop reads CASSLDTIVGYTF. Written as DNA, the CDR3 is TGTGCCAGCAGCTTAGATACTATCGTTGGCTACACCTTC.

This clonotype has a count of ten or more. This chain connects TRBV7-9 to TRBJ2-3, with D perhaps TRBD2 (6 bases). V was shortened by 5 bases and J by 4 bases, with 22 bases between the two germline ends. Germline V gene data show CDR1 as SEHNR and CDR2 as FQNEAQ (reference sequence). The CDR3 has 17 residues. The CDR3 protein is CASSPPLGLHGADTQYF. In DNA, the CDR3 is TGTGCCAGCAGCCCCCCGCTTGGACTACACGGGGCAGATACGCAGTATTTT.

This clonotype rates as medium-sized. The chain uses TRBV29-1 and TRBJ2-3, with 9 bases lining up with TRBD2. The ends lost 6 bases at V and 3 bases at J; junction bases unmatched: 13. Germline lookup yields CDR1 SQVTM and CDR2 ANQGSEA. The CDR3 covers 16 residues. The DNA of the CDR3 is TGCAGCGTACTTGGCGGTGCGGGGGGGCGGACAGATACGCAGTATTTT. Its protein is CSVLGGAGGRTDTQYF.

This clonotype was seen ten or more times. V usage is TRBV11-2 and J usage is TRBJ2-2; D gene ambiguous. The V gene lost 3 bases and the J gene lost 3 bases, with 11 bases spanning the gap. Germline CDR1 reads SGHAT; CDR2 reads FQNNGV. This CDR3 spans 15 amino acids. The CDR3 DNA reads TGTGCCAGCAGCTTTGGCGAGTCGGACACCGGGGAGCTGTTTTTT. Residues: CASSFGESDTGELFF. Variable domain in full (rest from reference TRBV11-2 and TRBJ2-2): EAGVAQSPRYKIIEKRQSVAFWCNPISGHATLYWYQQILGQGPKLLIQFQNNGVVDDSQLPKDRFSAERLKGVDSTLKIQPAKLEDSAVYLCASSFGESDTGELFFGEGSRLTVL.

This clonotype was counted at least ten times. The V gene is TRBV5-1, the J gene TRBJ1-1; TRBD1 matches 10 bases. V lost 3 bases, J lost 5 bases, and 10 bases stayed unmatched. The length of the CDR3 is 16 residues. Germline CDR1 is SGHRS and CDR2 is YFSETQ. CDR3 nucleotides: TGCGCCAGCAGCTCGGCCGACAGGGGGCCGTGGACTGAAGCTTTCTTT. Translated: CASSSADRGPWTEAFF.

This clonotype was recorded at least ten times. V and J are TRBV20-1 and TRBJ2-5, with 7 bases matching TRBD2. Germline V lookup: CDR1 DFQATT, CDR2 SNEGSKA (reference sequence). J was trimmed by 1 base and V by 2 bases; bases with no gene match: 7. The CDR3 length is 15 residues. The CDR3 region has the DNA TGCAGTGCTAGATTGGCGGGGGTATTCCAAGAGACCCAGTACTTC. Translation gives CSARLAGVFQETQYF.